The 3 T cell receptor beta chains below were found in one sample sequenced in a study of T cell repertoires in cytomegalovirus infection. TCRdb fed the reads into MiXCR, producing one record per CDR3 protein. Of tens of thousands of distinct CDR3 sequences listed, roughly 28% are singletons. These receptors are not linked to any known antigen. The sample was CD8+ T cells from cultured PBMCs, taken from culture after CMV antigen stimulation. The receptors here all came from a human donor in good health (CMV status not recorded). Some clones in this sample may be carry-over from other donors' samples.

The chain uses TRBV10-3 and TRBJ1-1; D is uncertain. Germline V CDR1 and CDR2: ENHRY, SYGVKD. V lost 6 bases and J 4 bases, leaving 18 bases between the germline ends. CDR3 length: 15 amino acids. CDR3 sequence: CAIRDDSRAGTEAFF. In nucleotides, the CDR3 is TGTGCCATCAGGGACGACTCCAGAGCGGGCACTGAAGCTTTCTTT.

CDR3 in amino acids: CVTHGRQGVFMGNYGYTF. The CDR3 nucleotides read TGTGTCACCCACGGTCGACAGGGAGTTTTTATGGGAAACTATGGCTACACCTTC. V and J are TRBV19 and TRBJ1-2; 7 bases fit TRBD1. The CDR3 runs to 18 residues. Germline CDR1 is LNHDA and CDR2 is SQIVND (reference sequence).

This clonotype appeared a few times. CDR3: CAIRGQSGNTEAFF. The CDR3 bases are TGTGCCATCAGGGGACAGTCCGGGAACACTGAAGCTTTCTTT. The rearrangement uses TRBV10-3 and TRBJ1-1, with 7 bases lining up with TRBD1. CDR1 ENHRY and CDR2 SYGVKD come from the germline V gene. V shed 6 bases, J shed 1 base, and the junction held 5 bases outside the gene matches. This CDR3 has 14 residues.